A selection of T cell receptor beta chains follows, all from one sample in a study of metastatic and nonmetastatic thyroid tumors. TCRdb redid the clone calls on the PCR reads using MiXCR. Here the sample spans 11,000 to 15,000 clones, just over 25% being singletons. Sequenced material: tumor tissue. These receptor sequences come from a female donor with papillary thyroid cancer or a benign thyroid nodule (not recorded which). Some clones in this sample may be carry-over from other donors' samples. CDR3s include the opening cysteine and the closing phenylalanine or tryptophan. The D gene is left open where the match is weak. A row's size may be missing; if present it is once, few, many or a size class.

clone_size d_call j_call v_call cdr3_aa cdr3_nt
- - TRBJ2-1 TRBV5-1 CASSLGLLSSYNEQFF TGCGCCAGCAGCTTGGGTCTGCTTAGCTCCTACAATGAGCAGTTCTTC
- TRBD2 TRBJ2-7 TRBV11-2 CASSLELAGGPGTYEQYF TGTGCCAGCAGCTTAGAACTAGCGGGAGGACCAGGGACCTACGAGCAGTACTTC
many - TRBJ2-3 TRBV20-1 CSAFRDTTDTQYF TGCAGTGCTTTCCGGGACACCACAGATACGCAGTATTTT
many - TRBJ2-6 TRBV13 CASSTFVPRRSSGANVLTF TGTGCCAGCAGCACCTTCGTCCCTAGACGGAGCTCTGGGGCCAACGTCCTGACTTTC
- - TRBJ2-5 TRBV5-1 CASSLLPKEETQYF TGCGCCAGCAGCCTCTTACCAAAAGAAGAGACCCAGTACTTC
few - TRBJ1-1 TRBV25-1 CASSEEGLNTEAFF TGTGCCAGCAGTGAGGAGGGGTTGAACACTGAAGCTTTCTTT
medium-sized - TRBJ1-6 TRBV30 CACAQGHNSPLHF TGTGCCTGCGCGCAGGGTCACAATTCACCCCTCCACTTT
- TRBD1 TRBJ1-5 TRBV20-1 CSAFPGQGIQPQHF TGCAGTGCCTTTCCCGGACAGGGGATTCAGCCCCAGCATTTT
- - TRBJ1-2 TRBV7-2 CASSATGTTNYGYTF TGTGCTAGCAGCGCTACCGGGACAACTAACTATGGCTACACCTTC
medium-sized - TRBJ2-7 TRBV12-3/TRBV12-4 CASSEYYEQYF TGTGCCAGCAGTGAATACTACGAGCAGTACTTC
once - TRBJ1-2 TRBV5-1 CASNWEVGANYGYTF TGCGCCAGCAACTGGGAGGTGGGCGCTAACTATGGCTACACCTTC
few - TRBJ1-2 TRBV27 CASSKGNRGAYGYTF TGTGCCAGCAGCAAGGGAAATAGGGGGGCGTATGGCTACACATTC
many - TRBJ2-5 TRBV2 CASSAVEETQYF TGTGCCAGCTCGGCAGTCGAAGAGACCCAGTACTTC
- - TRBJ2-2 TRBV12-3/TRBV12-4 CASSLRGPGELFF TGTGCCAGCAGCCTACGGGGACCCGGGGAGCTGTTTTTT
many - TRBJ2-7 TRBV27 CASSLFRTSYEQYF TGTGCCAGCAGTTTATTTCGGACCTCCTACGAGCAGTACTTC
- - TRBJ2-7 TRBV4-2 CASSQERTGTYEQYF TGTGCCAGCAGCCAAGAGCGGACTGGGACCTACGAGCAGTACTTC
few TRBD1 TRBJ2-7 TRBV28 CASRTGIRYEQYF TGTGCCAGCAGGACAGGGATACGCTACGAGCAGTACTTC
- TRBD1 TRBJ1-2 TRBV27 CASSFTGASNYGYTF TGTGCCAGCAGTTTCACAGGGGCCTCCAACTATGGCTACACCTTC
- - TRBJ1-1 TRBV30 CAYHRGNTEAFF TGTGCCTACCACCGCGGGAACACTGAAGCTTTCTTT
- TRBD1 TRBJ1-1 TRBV20-1 CSATGQGPNTEAFF TGCAGTGCTACCGGACAGGGACCGAACACTGAAGCTTTCTTT
few TRBD2 TRBJ2-7 TRBV12-3/TRBV12-4 CASSHVPSGSFDEQYF TGTGCCAGCAGCCATGTTCCTAGCGGATCTTTCGACGAGCAGTACTTC
large TRBD1 TRBJ2-7 TRBV27 CASSSTDRGYEQYF TGTGCCAGCAGTTCGACGGACAGGGGCTACGAGCAGTACTTC
medium-sized TRBD1 TRBJ1-6 TRBV6-1 CASSQGQGRRSESPLHF TGTGCCAGCAGTCAGGGACAGGGCCGGCGGTCAGAATCACCCCTCCACTTT
- TRBD2 TRBJ2-5 TRBV7-8 CASSYLTSGNQETQYF TGTGCCAGCAGCTACCTGACTAGCGGGAATCAAGAGACCCAGTACTTC
medium-sized - TRBJ2-7 TRBV20-1 CSAADSKSSYEQYF TGCAGTGCTGCCGACTCGAAAAGCTCCTACGAGCAGTACTTC
many - TRBJ1-4 TRBV9 CASSRGGTNEKLFF TGTGCCAGCAGCAGGGGTGGAACTAATGAAAAACTGTTTTTT
many - TRBJ2-6 TRBV4-2 CASSQLPDSGANVLTF TGTGCCAGCAGCCAACTGCCCGACTCTGGGGCCAACGTCCTGACTTTC
- TRBD1 TRBJ2-7 TRBV6-2/TRBV6-3 CASSYRQGVGEQYF TGTGCCAGCAGTTACAGGCAGGGGGTAGGCGAGCAGTACTTC
few - TRBJ2-6 TRBV6-1 CASTNWNTGANVLTF TGTGCCAGCACCAACTGGAATACTGGGGCCAACGTCCTGACTTTC
few - TRBJ2-7 TRBV19 CASSSMTWWGIEQYF TGTGCCAGTAGTTCGATGACATGGTGGGGAATCGAGCAGTACTTC
- TRBD1 TRBJ2-7 TRBV7-8 CASSLARGTYEQYF TGTGCCAGCAGCTTAGCCAGGGGGACCTACGAGCAGTACTTC
- TRBD2 TRBJ2-3 TRBV10-1 CASMVGLAGASTQYF TGCGCCAGCATGGTCGGACTAGCGGGAGCAAGTACGCAGTATTTT
- - TRBJ2-1 TRBV20-1 CSAKQGGSQYFF TGCAGTGCTAAACAGGGAGGGAGTCAGTATTTCTTC
- - TRBJ2-6 TRBV12-3/TRBV12-4 CASIDRTGANVLTF TGTGCCAGCATTGATAGGACTGGGGCCAACGTCCTGACTTTC
- TRBD2 TRBJ2-5 TRBV30 CAWSVSGGQETQYF TGTGCCTGGAGTGTGAGCGGGGGACAAGAGACCCAGTACTTC
- TRBD1 TRBJ1-4 TRBV7-9 CASSPPDRSNEKLFF TGTGCCAGCAGCCCCCCGGACAGGTCGAACGAAAAACTGTTTTTT
medium-sized TRBD1 TRBJ2-7 TRBV12-3/TRBV12-4 CASSSGQLTYEQYF TGTGCCAGCAGTTCGGGACAGCTAACCTACGAGCAGTACTTC
few - TRBJ1-4 TRBV24-1 CATSDRTGTKLFF TGTGCCACCAGCGACCGCACAGGGACAAAACTGTTTTTT
many TRBD2 TRBJ2-3 TRBV7-8 CASSLGSRASGRDTQYF TGTGCCAGCAGCTTAGGGAGCCGAGCTAGCGGGAGAGATACGCAGTATTTT
- - TRBJ2-3 TRBV27 CASLPQDTLSLDF TGTGCCAGCCTACCCCAGGACACCCTTAGCTTGGATTTT
many TRBD1 TRBJ1-4 TRBV29-1 CSVGQGAGAANEKLFF TGCAGCGTTGGGCAGGGGGCAGGTGCGGCTAATGAAAAACTGTTTTTT
- - TRBJ1-6 TRBV30 CAWSALSLHF TGTGCCTGGAGTGCGCTATCCCTCCACTTT
many TRBD2 TRBJ2-5 TRBV7-2 CASMLMGGRGETQYF TGTGCCAGCATGCTGATGGGGGGGAGAGGGGAGACCCAGTACTTC
few - TRBJ1-4 TRBV25-1 CASSEATTGQEKLFF TGTGCCAGCAGTGAGGCGACGACGGGACAAGAAAAACTGTTTTTT
- - TRBJ1-5 TRBV7-8 CASSLALRGGRHQPQHF TGTGCCAGCAGCTTAGCCCTTCGGGGGGGCAGGCATCAGCCCCAGCATTTT
many TRBD2 TRBJ2-5 TRBV28 CASRFEAARGGTQYF TGTGCCAGCAGGTTTGAGGCGGCCCGGGGGGGGACCCAGTACTTC